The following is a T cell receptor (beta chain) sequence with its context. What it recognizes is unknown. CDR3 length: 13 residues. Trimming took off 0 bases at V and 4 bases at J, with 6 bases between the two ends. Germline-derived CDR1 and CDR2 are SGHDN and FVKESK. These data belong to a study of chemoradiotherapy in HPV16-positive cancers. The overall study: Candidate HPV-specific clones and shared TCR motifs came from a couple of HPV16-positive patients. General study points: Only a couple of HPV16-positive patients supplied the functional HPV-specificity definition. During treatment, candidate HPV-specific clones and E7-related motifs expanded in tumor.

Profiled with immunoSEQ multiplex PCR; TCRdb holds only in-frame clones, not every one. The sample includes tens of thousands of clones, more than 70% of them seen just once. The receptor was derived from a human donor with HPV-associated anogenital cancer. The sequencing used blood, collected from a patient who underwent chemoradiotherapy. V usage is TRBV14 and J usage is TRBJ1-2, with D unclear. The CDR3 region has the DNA TGTGCCAGCAGCCAAGACGATACCTATGGCTACACCTTC. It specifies CASSQDDTYGYTF.